This TCR beta chain was profiled in a study of T cell responses to AZD1222 COVID-19 vaccine. Notes on the study in general: Baseline serostatus was positive in only a handful of AZD1222 recipients. It should be noted that donors were predominantly white British and more often female, and clonal diversity was possibly underestimated. Repertoires were obtained solely post-peak T cell response.

The table came from immunoSEQ multiplex PCR; TCRdb's copy has only in-frame clones and leaves some out. Of about 93,000 clones in the sample, 85% to 90% were seen once. The CDR3 totals 13 residues. Deletions cut 3 bases from V and 2 bases from J, with 10 bases between. Germline values: CDR1 GTSNPN, CDR2 SVGIG (reference sequence). On this clone: Antigen specificity is unknown.

The input for sequencing was peripheral blood, taken 28 days after the second AZD1222 dose. The clonotype originates from an adult who received the AZD1222 COVID-19 vaccine. The V and J genes are TRBV30 and TRBJ1-2; possible D gene TRBD1, 5 bases. CDR3 amino acids: CAWRRDENYGYTF. In nucleotides, the CDR3 is TGTGCCTGGAGAAGGGACGAGAACTATGGCTACACCTTC.